Reported below is one TCR beta chain. Its antigen is undetermined. Method: immunoSEQ multiplex PCR; TCRdb's copy keeps in-frame clones and lacks some. This sample has tens of thousands of clones, with approximately 86% found just once. The CDR3 is 17 residues long. CDR1 is SGDLS, CDR2 YYNGEE, per germline. V lost 0 bases and J lost 0, with 12 bases in between. The data were taken from a study of OX40 agonist ivuxolimab in advanced cancers. Looking at the study overall: While on treatment, patients had intravenous ivuxolimab at 0.01 to 10 mg/kg every 2 weeks. Study results and caveats: Also showing low normalized T-cell clonal expansion were some of the nonresponders. Averaged across samples, CD8+ T cells carried more expanded clones than CD4+ did.

This chain joins TRBV9 and TRBJ2-2; D possibly corresponds to TRBD1 (5 bases). Sequencing was performed on CD4+ or CD8+ T cells sorted from blood, taken in a trial of the OX40 agonist ivuxolimab. The clonotype comes from an adult with an advanced solid tumor such as melanoma, head and neck, liver or kidney cancer. The CDR3 region is CASSVEIGHANTGELFF. As DNA, the CDR3 is TGTGCCAGCAGCGTAGAAATCGGACACGCGAACACCGGGGAGCTGTTTTTT.